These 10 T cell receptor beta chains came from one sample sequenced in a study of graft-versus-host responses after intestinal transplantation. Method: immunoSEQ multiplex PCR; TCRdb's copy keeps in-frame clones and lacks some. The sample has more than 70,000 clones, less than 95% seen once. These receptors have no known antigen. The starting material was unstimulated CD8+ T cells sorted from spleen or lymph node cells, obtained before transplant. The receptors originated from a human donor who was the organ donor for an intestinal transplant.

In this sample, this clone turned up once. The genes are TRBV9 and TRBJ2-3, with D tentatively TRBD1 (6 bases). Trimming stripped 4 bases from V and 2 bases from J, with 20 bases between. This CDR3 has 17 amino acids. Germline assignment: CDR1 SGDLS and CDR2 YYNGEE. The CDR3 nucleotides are TGTGCCAGCAGCACCAGCACTTTGACAGGACCCACAGATACGCAGTATTTT. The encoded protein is CASSTSTLTGPTDTQYF.

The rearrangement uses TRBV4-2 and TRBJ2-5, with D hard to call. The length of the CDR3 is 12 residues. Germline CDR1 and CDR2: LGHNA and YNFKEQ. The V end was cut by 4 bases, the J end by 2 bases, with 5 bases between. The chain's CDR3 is CASSRGQETQYF. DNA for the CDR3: TGTGCCAGCAGCCGAGGACAAGAGACCCAGTACTTC.

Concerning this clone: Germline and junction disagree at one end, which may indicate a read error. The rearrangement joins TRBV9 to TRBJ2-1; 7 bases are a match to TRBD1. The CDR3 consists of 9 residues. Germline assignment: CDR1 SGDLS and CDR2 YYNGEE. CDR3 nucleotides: TGTGCCAATAAGACAGGGCTCGTCTTC. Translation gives CANKTGLVF.

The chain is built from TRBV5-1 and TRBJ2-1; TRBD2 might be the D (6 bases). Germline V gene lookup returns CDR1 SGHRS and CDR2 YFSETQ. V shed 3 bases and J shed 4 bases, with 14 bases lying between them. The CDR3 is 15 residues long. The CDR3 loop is CASSSSWGLYNEQFF. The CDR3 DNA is TGCGCCAGCAGCTCGAGCTGGGGACTTTACAATGAGCAGTTCTTC. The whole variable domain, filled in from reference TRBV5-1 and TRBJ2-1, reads KAGVTQTPRYLIKTRGQQVTLSCSPISGHRSVSWYQQTPGQGLQFLFEYFSETQRNKGNFPGRFSGRQFSNSRSEMNVSTLELGDSALYLCASSSSWGLYNEQFFGPGTRLTVL.

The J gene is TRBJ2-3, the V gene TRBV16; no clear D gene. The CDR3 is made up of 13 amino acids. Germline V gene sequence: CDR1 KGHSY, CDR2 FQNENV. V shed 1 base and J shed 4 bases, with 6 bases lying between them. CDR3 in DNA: TGTGCCAGCAGCCAATGGCTGGCAGATACGCAGTATTTT. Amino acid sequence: CASSQWLADTQYF. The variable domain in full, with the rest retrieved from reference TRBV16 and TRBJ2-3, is GEEVAQTPKHLVRGEGQKAKLYCAPIKGHSYVFWYQQVLKNEFKFLISFQNENVFDETGMPKERFSAKCLPNSPCSLEIQATKLEDSAVYFCASSQWLADTQYFGPGTRLTVL.

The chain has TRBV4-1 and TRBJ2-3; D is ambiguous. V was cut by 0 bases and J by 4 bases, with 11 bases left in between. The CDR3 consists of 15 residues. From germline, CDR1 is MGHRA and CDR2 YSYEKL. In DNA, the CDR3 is TGCGCCAGCAGCCAAGAGGAAGCGATCCCAGATACGCAGTATTTT. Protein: CASSQEEAIPDTQYF.

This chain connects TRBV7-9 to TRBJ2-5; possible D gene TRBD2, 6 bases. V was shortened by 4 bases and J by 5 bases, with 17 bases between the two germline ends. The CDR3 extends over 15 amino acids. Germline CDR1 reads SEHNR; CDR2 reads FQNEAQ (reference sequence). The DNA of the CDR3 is TGTGCCAGCAGCTGGAGTCCGGGGGTGACGGAGACCCAGTACTTC. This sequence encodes CASSWSPGVTETQYF.

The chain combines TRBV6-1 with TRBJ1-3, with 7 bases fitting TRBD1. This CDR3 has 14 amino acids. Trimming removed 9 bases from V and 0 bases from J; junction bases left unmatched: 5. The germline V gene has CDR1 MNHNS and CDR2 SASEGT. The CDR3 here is CASTGQFSGNTIYF. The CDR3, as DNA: TGTGCCAGTACGGGACAGTTCTCTGGAAACACCATATATTTT.

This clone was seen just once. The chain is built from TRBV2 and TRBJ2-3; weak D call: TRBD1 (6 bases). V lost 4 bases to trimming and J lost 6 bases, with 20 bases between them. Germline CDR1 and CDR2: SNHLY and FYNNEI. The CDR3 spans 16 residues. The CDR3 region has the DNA TGTGCCAGCAGTGGGGTAGGGGGTTCAAGATCGGATACGCAGTATTTT. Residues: CASSGVGGSRSDTQYF.

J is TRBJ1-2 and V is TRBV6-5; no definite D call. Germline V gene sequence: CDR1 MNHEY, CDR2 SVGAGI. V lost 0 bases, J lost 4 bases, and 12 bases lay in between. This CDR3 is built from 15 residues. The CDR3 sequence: CASSYSTGLSYGYTF. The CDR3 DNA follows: TGTGCCAGCAGTTACTCTACGGGGTTATCCTATGGCTACACCTTC.